The clone carrying this T cell receptor (beta chain) was counted at least ten times. Using its own MiXCR run on the 5' RACE reads, TCRdb lists one record per CDR3 protein. The repertoire holds about 80,000 distinct CDR3 sequences, under 10% seen once, with about 1.7% in the top ten. The sample belongs to a study of neurological immune-mediated disorders. Trimming pared 6 bases from V and 1 base from J, leaving 9 bases between. This CDR3 contains 14 residues. The V call is TRBV12-3 or TRBV12-4, the J call TRBJ2-2; perhaps TRBD2 as D (5 bases). Sequencing was done on a sample of PBMCs. This receptor was obtained from a man aged 45-60 years in good health. CDR3 in DNA: TGTGCCAGCAGCCCGGACTTGAACACCGGGGAGCTGTTTTTT. Translation gives CASSPDLNTGELFF.